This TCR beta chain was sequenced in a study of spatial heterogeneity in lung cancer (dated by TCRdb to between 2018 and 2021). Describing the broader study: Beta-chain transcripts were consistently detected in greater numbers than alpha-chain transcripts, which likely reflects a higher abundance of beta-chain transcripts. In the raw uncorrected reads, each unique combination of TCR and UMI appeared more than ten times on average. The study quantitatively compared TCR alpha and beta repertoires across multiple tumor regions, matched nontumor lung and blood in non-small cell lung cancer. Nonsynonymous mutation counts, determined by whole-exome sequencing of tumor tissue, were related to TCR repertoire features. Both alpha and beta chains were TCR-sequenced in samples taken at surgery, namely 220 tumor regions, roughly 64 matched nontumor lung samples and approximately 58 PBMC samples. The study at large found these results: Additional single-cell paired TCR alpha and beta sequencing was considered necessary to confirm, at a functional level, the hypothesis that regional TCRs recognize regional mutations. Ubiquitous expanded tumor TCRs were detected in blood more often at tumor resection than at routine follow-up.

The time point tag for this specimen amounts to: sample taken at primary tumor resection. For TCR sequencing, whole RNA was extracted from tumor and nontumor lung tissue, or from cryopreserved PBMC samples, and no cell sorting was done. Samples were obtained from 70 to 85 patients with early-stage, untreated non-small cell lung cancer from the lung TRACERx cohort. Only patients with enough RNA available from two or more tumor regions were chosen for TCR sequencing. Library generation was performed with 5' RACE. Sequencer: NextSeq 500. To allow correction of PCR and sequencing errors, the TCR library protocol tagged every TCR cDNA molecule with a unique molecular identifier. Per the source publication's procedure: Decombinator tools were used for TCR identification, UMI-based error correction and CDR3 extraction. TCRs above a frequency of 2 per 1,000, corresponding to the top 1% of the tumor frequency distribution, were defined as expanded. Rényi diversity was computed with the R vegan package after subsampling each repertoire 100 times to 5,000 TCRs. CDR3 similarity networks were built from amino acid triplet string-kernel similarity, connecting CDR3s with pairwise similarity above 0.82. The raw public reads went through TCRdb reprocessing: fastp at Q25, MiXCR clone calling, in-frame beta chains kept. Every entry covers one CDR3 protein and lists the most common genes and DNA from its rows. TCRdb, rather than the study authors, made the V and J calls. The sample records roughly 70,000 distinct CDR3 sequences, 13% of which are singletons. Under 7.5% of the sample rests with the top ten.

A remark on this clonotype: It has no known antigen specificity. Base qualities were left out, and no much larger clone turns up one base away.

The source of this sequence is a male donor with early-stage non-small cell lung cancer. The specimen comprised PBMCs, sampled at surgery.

Here the CDR3 is given as CASSQDRGGVWANNEQFF. The nucleotide sequence reads as follows: TGTGCCAGCAGCCAAGATCGAGGCGGCGTTTGGGCGAACAATGAGCAGTTCTTC. Recombination linked TRBV4-2 to TRBJ2-1, with no confidently assigned D gene. V is pared back by 0 bases and J by 5 bases, with 20 bases lying between the germline termini. The germline V gene provides CDR1 LGHNA and CDR2 YNFKEQ. The CDR3, cysteine through phenylalanine, is 18 amino acids long. CDR3 DNA only is kept here, 54 bases in frame from base 1.